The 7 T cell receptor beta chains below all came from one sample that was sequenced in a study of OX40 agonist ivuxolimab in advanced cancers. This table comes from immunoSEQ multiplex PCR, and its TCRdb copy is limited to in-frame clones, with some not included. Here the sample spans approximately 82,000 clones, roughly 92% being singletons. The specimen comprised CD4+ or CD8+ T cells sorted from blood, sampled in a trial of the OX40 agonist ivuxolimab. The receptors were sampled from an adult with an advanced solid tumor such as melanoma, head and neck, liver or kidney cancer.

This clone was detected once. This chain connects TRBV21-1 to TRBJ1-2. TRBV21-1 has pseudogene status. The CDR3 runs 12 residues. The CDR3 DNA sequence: TGTGCCAGCAGCAAATTAAGGAGAGGCTACACCTTC. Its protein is CASSKLRRGYTF.

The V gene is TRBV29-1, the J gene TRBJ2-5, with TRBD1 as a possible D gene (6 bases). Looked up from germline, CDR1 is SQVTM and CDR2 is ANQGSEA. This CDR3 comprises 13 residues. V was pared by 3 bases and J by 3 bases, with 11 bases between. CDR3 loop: CSVEGAGEETQYF. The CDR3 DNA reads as TGCAGCGTTGAGGGGGCAGGAGAAGAGACCCAGTACTTC.

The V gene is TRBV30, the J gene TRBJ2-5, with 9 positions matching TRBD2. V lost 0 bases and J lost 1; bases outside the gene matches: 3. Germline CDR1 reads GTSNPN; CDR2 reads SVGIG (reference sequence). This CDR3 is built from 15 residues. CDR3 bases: TGTGCCTGGAGTGTCCCAGCGGGGGGCCAAGAGACCCAGTACTTC. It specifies CAWSVPAGGQETQYF.

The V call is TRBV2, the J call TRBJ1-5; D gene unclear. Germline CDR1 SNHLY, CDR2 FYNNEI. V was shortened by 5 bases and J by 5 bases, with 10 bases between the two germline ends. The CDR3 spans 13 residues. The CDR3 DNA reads TGTGCCAGCAGTCTGGATCCCGATCAGCCCCAGCATTTT. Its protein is CASSLDPDQPQHF.

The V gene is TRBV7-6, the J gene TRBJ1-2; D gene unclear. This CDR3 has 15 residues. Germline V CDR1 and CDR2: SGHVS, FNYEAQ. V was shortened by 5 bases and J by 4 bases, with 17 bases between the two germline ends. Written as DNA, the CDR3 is TGTGCCAGCAGCCTAGGATCTCGAAAGACCTATGGCTACACCTTC. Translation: CASSLGSRKTYGYTF. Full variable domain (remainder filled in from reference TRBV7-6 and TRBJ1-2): GAGVSQSPRYKVTKRGQDVALRCDPISGHVSLYWYRQALGQGPEFLTYFNYEAQQDKSGLPNDRFSAERPEGSISTLTIQRTEQRDSAMYRCASSLGSRKTYGYTFGSGTRLTVV.

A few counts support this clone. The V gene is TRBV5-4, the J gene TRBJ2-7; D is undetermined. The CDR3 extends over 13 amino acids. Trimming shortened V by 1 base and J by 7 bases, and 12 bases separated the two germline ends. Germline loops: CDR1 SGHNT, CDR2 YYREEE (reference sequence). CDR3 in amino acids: CASSLTPSQEQYF. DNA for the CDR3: TGTGCCAGCAGCTTGACGCCGTCACAGGAGCAGTACTTC.

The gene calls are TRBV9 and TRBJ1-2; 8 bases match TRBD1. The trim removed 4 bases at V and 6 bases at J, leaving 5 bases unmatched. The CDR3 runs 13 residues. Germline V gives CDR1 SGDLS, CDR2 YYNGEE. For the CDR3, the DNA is TGTGCCAGCAGCCGAACAGGGGGAAATGGCTACACCTTC. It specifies CASSRTGGNGYTF. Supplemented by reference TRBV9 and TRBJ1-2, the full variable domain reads DSGVTQTPKHLITATGQRVTLRCSPRSGDLSVYWYQQSLDQGLQFLIQYYNGEERAKGNILERFSAQQFPDLHSELNLSSLELGDSALYFCASSRTGGNGYTFGSGTRLTVV.